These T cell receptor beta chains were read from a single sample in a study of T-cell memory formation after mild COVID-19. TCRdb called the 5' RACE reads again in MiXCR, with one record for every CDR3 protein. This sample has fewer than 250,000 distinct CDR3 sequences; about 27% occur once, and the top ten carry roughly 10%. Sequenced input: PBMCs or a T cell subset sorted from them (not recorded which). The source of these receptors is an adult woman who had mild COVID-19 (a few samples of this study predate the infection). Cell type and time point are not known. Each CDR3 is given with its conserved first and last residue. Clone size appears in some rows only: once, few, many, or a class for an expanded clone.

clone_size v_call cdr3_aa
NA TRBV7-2 CASSLAGTGGTGNTIYF
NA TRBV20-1 CSAKVQGRLQFF
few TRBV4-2 CASSQDGQNEQFF
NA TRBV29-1 CSVVVSGGPTFF
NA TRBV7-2 CASSLRASGRWDAYEQYF
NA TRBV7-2 CASTFGQGTDNEQFF
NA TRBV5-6 CASSTRQETSYEQYF
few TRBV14 CASSQGGVEYTNEKLFF
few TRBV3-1 CASSRHGYTF
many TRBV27 CASRGLAGSTDTQYF
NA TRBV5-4 CASSSPTGRHEQFF
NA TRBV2 CASSDGQGGTDTQYF
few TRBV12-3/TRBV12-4 CASRRDSSYGYTF
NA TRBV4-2 CASSQGGGPSSGQFF
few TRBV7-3 CASSLWPGQETQYF
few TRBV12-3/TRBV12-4 CASSPTGVSEQFF
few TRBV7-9 CASSLLRGGPDTQYF
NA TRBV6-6 CASRPFSVHTEAFF
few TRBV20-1 CSARDRADQETQYF
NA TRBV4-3 CASSPGTSSTDTQYF
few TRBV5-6 CASSIGTSGMPSREQYF
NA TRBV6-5 CASSYSGTANYTF
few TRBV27 CASSSRTLVREEQYF
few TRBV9 CASSAGLAGGTDTQYF
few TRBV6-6 CASSYSASGGPPPYEQYF
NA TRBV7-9 CASGTGDPHTEAFF
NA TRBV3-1 CASSQTGNEAFF
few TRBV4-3 CASSPRGGGSYNEQFF
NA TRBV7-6 CASSVTEPGEQYF
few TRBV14 CASSQAPGLAAYEQYF
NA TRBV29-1 CSVGRTGATYEQYF
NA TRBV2 CASSPLGGPPPHEQFF
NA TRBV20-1 CSCRGLREENTEAFF
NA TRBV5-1 CASSLDNSGANVLTF
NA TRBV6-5 CASSSRLAGAHNEQFF
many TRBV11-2 CASSSGLAANTGELFF
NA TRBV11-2 CASSSDTGTGAYEQYF
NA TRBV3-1 CASSPGTSGLFEQYF
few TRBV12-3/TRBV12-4 CASSRPSGRAGNEQFF
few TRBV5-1 CASSLEHLNEQFF
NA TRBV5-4 CASSLEGSRGEKLFF
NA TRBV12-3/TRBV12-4 CASKGTADGYTF
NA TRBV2 CASSESGHLGYTF
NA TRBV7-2 CASVKQVVEFF
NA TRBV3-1 CASSQGDRAYEQYF
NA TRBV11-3 CASSLTGGISEQFF
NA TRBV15 CATSRPLLGGESPLHF
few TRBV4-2 CASSQNDISGANVLTF
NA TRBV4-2 CASSQGDRRGNTEAFF